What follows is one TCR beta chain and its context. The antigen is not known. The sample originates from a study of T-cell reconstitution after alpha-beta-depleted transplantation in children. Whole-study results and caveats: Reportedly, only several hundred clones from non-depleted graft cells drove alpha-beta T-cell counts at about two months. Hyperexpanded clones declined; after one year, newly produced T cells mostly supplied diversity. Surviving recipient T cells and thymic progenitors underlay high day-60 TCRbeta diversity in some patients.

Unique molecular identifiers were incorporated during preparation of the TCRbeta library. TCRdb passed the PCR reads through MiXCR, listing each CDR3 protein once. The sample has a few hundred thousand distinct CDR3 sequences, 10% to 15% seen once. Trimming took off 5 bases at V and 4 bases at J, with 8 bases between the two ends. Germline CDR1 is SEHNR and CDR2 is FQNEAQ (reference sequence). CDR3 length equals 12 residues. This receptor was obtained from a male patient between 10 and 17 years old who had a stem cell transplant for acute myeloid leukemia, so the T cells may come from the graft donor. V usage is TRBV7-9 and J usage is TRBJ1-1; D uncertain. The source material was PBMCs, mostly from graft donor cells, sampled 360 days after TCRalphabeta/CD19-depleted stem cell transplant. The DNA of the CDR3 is TGTGCCAGCAGCCCAACGCCCACTGAAGCTTTCTTT. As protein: CASSPTPTEAFF.